The text below deals with one T cell receptor beta chain. The data were taken from a study of OX40 agonist ivuxolimab in advanced cancers. Some clones are missing from TCRdb's copy, which holds only in-frame ones; the method was immunoSEQ multiplex PCR. The data hold about 89,000 clones, with roughly 90% observed a single time. V lost 1 base to trimming and J lost 4 bases, with 7 bases between them. Looked up from germline, CDR1 is SGHVS and CDR2 is FQNEAQ. The CDR3 is 13 residues long. The receptor comes from an adult with an advanced solid tumor such as melanoma, head and neck, liver or kidney cancer. The chain couples TRBV7-8 to TRBJ1-1; D remains unclear. The sample consisted of CD4+ or CD8+ T cells sorted from blood, taken in a trial of the OX40 agonist ivuxolimab. CDR3 DNA sequence: TGTGCCAGCAGCTTAGACCTGGGCACTGAAGCTTTCTTT. Its translation is CASSLDLGTEAFF.